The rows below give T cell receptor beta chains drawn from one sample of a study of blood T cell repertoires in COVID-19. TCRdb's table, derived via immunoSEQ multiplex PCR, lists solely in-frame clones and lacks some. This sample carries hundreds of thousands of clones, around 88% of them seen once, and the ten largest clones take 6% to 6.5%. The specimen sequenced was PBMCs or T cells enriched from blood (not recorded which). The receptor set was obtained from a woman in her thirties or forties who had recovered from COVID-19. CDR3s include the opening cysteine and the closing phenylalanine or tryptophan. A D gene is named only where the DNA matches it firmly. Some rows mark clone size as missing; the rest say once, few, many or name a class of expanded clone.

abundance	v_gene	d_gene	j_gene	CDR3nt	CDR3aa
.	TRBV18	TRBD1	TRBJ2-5	TGTGCCAGCTCATGGACAGGGACCTACCGCCAAGAGACCCAGTACTTC	CASSWTGTYRQETQYF
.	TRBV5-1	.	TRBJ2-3	TGCGCCACCACGCCTGGGGCAACTAGCACAGATACGCAGTATTTT	CATTPGATSTDTQYF
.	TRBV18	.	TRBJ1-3	TGTGCCAGCTCACCAACCCCAGTGGACACCATATATTTT	CASSPTPVDTIYF
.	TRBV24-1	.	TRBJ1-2	TGTGCCACCAGTGATGGGGGACACAACTATGGCTACACCTTC	CATSDGGHNYGYTF
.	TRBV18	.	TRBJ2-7	TGTGCCAGCTCACCGGGAACGGGAGAGAAGCAGTACTTC	CASSPGTGEKQYF
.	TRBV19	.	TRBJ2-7	TGTGCCAGTAGTATAGGGGGGACATACGAGCAGTACTTC	CASSIGGTYEQYF
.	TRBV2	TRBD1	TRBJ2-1	TGTGCCAGCAGTGGCAGGACAGGACCCTCTCTAGCCTATTCCAATGAGCAGTTCTTC	CASSGRTGPSLAYSNEQFF
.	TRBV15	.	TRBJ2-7	TGTGCCACCAGCAGAGGACAGACCTCCTACGAGCAGTACTTC	CATSRGQTSYEQYF
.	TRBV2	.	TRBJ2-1	TGTGCCAGCAGTGAGCAGCGGAGGGATGAGCAGTTCTTC	CASSEQRRDEQFF
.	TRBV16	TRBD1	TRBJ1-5	TGTGCCAGCAGCCAAAGGAGGGGGCAACAGCCCCAGCATTTT	CASSQRRGQQPQHF
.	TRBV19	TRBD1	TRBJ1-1	TGTGCCAGTAGTGACGACAGGGGAGTCACTGAAGCTTTCTTT	CASSDDRGVTEAFF
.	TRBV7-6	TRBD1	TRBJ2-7	TGTGCCAGCAGCTTAGAACAGGGGGCGGGCGAGCAGTACTTC	CASSLEQGAGEQYF
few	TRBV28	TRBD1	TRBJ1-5	TGTGCCAGCAGTGGGACAGGGAGCCATCAGCCCCAGCATTTT	CASSGTGSHQPQHF
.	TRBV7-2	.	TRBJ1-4	TGTGCCAGCAGCTTATCTCAGAATGAAAAACTGTTTTTT	CASSLSQNEKLFF
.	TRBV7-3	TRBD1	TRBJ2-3	TGTGCCAGCAGCGCCAGCAGGGGGTTAACAGATACGCAGTATTTT	CASSASRGLTDTQYF
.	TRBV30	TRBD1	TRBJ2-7	TGTGCCTGGGCAGGGACAGGGGTAATCAACGAGCAGTACTTC	CAWAGTGVINEQYF
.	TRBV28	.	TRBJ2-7	TGTGCCAGCAGTCAGTATACCGACGAGCAGTACTTC	CASSQYTDEQYF
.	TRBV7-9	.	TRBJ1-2	TGTGCCAGCAGCCGGGACACCAACTATGGCTACACCTTC	CASSRDTNYGYTF
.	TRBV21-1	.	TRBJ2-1	TGTGCCAGCAGCTCCTTAGGACTAGCCCGAAAGTTCTTC	CASSSLGLARKFF
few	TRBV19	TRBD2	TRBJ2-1	TGTGCCAGTAGTACCTGGACTAGCGGAAATGAGCAGTTCTTC	CASSTWTSGNEQFF
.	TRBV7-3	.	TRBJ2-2	TGTGCCAGCAGCCCCTTGCGGGCCCCCGGGACCGGGGAGCTGTTTTTT	CASSPLRAPGTGELFF
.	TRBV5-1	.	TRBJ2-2	TGCGCCAGCAGCTTGGCCTCACAGAAAACCGGGGAGCTGTTTTTT	CASSLASQKTGELFF
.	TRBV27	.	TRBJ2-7	TGTGCCAGCAGCGACAACAGGGTACACGAGCAGTACTTC	CASSDNRVHEQYF
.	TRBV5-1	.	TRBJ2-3	TGCGCCAGCAGCTTGGGCCAGCACCACAGCCGCACAGATACGCAGTATTTT	CASSLGQHHSRTDTQYF
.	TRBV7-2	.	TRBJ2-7	TGTGCCAGCAGCTTGGTACTCCCCTACGAGCAGTACTTC	CASSLVLPYEQYF
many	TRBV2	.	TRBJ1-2	TGTGCCAGCAGTGAAGGAGGGTACGGCTACACCTTC	CASSEGGYGYTF
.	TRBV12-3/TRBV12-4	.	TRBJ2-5	TGTGCCAGCAGCCGGGATCTGAAGACCCAGTACTTC	CASSRDLKTQYF
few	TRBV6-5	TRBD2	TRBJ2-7	TGTGCCAGCAGTCTCGGGACTAAAAAGGGCGAGCAGTACTTC	CASSLGTKKGEQYF
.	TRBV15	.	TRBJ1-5	TGTGCCACCAGTGATCGGGGTAGGGCCCAGCATTTT	CATSDRGRAQHF
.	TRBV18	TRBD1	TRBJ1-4	TGTGCCAGCTCACCCACCGGACAGGCCTCGAATGAAAAACTGTTTTTT	CASSPTGQASNEKLFF
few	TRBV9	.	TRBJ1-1	TGTGCCAGCAGCCCTTGGACAGAACTAATGAACACTGAAGCTTTCTTT	CASSPWTELMNTEAFF
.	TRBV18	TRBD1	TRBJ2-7	TGTGCCAGCTCAGTCGACAGGGGCAGCTACGAGCAGTACTTC	CASSVDRGSYEQYF
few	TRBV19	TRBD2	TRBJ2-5	TGTGCCAGTAGTACACCCGGCGGGGGTGGGGAGACCCAGTACTTC	CASSTPGGGGETQYF
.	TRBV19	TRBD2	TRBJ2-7	TGTGCCAGTAGTCCACTAGCGGGCGCGCGCTCCTACGAGCAGTACTTC	CASSPLAGARSYEQYF
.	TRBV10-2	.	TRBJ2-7	TGCGCCAGCAGTGAGCCCCTGGCCAACTACGAGCAGTACTTC	CASSEPLANYEQYF
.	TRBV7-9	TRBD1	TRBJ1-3	TGTGCCAGCAGCTATGGGCAGGGGGGTCCCTCTGGAAACACCATATATTTT	CASSYGQGGPSGNTIYF
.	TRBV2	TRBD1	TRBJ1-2	TGTGCCAGCCGCTTTACAGGGGGAGGCTACACCTTC	CASRFTGGGYTF
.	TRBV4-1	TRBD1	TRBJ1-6	TGCGCCAGCAGCTATGACAGGGGGCATTCACCCCTCCACTTT	CASSYDRGHSPLHF
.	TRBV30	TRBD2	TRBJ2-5	TGTGCCTGGAGTGTAGGTAATAGCGGGAGAGGAGAGACCCAGTACTTC	CAWSVGNSGRGETQYF
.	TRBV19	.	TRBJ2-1	TGTGCCAGTAGTCCAATAGGCGGCAACAATGAGCAGTTCTTC	CASSPIGGNNEQFF
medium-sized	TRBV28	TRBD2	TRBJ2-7	TGTGCCAGCAGTAAGGGTATCGGGGTGGTGCGGGAGGGGAGCGAGCAGTACTTC	CASSKGIGVVREGSEQYF
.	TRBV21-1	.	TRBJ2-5	TGTGCCAGCAGCATAGGGACAGGGAATGGGACCCAGTACTTC	CASSIGTGNGTQYF
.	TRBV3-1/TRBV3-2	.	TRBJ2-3	TGTGCCAGCAGCCCACCGGGGGTAACAGATACGCAGTATTTT	CASSPPGVTDTQYF
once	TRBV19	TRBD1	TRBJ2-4	TGTGCCAGTAGTATTCGGACAGGGAGCGGCGGGATAGCCAAAAACATTCAGTACTTC	CASSIRTGSGGIAKNIQYF
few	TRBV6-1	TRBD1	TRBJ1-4	TGTGCCAGCAGTGAGAGACAGGGACTGGAACGTGAAAAACTGTTTTTT	CASSERQGLEREKLFF
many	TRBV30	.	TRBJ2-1	TGTGCCTGGCGCGGGCGGCCGGGCTATGAGCAGTTCTTC	CAWRGRPGYEQFF
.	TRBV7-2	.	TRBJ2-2	TGTGCCAGCAGTCCACCGGGACTCCCTCACGGGGAGCTGTTTTTT	CASSPPGLPHGELFF
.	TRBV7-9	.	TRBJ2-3	TGTGCCAGCAGCTTTGGTAGCGCCGGGAGTACAGATACGCAGTATTTT	CASSFGSAGSTDTQYF
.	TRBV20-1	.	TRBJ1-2	TGCAGTGCCCCCGCCGGTACTGGCTACACCTTC	CSAPAGTGYTF
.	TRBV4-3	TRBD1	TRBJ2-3	TGCGCCAGCAGCCCCCGCCTATTACAGGACAGGGGGCTATATGGTACGCAGTATTTT	CASSPRLLQDRGLYGTQYF
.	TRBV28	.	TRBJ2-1	TGTGCCAGCAGTTTTTTGGAAGAGGTCAATGAGCAGCTCTTC	CASSFLEEVNEQLF
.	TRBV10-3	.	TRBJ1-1	TGTGCCATCAGTCCGACACAGAACACTGAAGCTTTCTTT	CAISPTQNTEAFF
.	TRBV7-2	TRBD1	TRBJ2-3	TGTGCCAGCAGCCCATATCGGGACAGGGGGCGGGTTGATACGCAGTATTTT	CASSPYRDRGRVDTQYF
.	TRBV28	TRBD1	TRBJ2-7	TGTGCCAGCAGTATAACAGACAGGGTCCCACCCTACGAGCAGTACTTC	CASSITDRVPPYEQYF
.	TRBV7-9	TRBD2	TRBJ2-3	TGTGCCAGCAGCTCACTAGCGGGAGGAACAGATACGCAGTATTTT	CASSSLAGGTDTQYF